There are many counts of the clone carrying this TCR beta chain. Germline V gives CDR1 SGHTA, CDR2 FQGNSA. Trimming shortened V by 5 bases and J by 5 bases, and 16 bases separated the two germline ends. There are 14 residues in the CDR3. In the authors' methods: For nucleated cells, counts were estimated from reference gene primer amplification. Sequencing used immunoSEQ multiplex PCR; TCRdb keeps in-frame clones, though not all of them. V and J calls and clone size follow that table, whereas D and trimming were derived from the DNA. This table has around 250,000 clones, 75% to 90% appearing once. This sample is part of a study of blood T cell repertoires in COVID-19. Across the study: From the United States, Italy and Spain came samples of acute and convalescent COVID-19. Nucleic acid was either cDNA or gDNA, and it came from T cells, B-cell-depleted T cells, or PBMCs.

The receptor was isolated from a man between 60 and 70 years old who had recovered from COVID-19. What was sequenced was peripheral blood. The chain links TRBV7-2 to TRBJ2-7; perhaps TRBD1 as D (6 bases). CDR3 protein: CASSLQMTGNEQYF. CDR3 coding DNA: TGTGCCAGCAGCCTACAAATGACAGGAAACGAGCAGTACTTC.